The source of this T cell receptor beta chain is a study of early T cells in non-severe SARS-CoV-2 infection. Study as a whole: The chains were unpaired, and the sequenced material was bulk RNA from unsorted whole blood.

As part of library construction, unique molecular identifiers were attached to individual cDNA molecules. TCRdb redid the calling of the 5' RACE reads with MiXCR, one entry per CDR3 protein. Of 66,000 or so distinct CDR3 sequences in the sample, less than 14% are singletons; the top ten hold about 1.5%. The CDR3 runs to 14 residues. The germline V gene has CDR1 DFQATT and CDR2 SNEGSKA (reference sequence). The V gene lost 6 bases and the J gene lost 10 bases, with 22 bases spanning the gap. Study findings and constraints: The VDJdb matching leaned toward anti-spike CD8 responses and overlooked private and CD4 specificities.

Worth noting for this clonotype: No antigen is known for it.

This TCR was sampled from an adult who was a healthcare worker with PCR-confirmed SARS-CoV-2 infection or an uninfected control (not recorded which). What was sequenced was whole blood. The chain links TRBV20-1 to TRBJ2-1; perhaps TRBD2 as D (5 bases). The CDR3 region is CSALVGAAEREQFF. The DNA for the CDR3 is TGCAGTGCCCTCGTTGGAGCGGCGGAAAGAGAGCAGTTCTTC.